This TCR beta chain was found in a study of shared clonotypes between healthy human individuals. General observations from the study: Non-shared clonotypes were found to have lower generation probabilities than the clonotypes that were shared by all four of the sorted-subset donors. Generally, naive subsets came out with larger estimated richness than memory subsets.

Selected positively for CCR7 and CD45RO-negative, naive CD8 cells excluded terminally differentiated effector memory CD45RA+ cells. This CDR3 region has 16 residues. Trimming removed 2 bases from V and 3 bases from J, with 17 bases in between. Germline-derived CDR1 and CDR2 are SEHNR and FQNEAQ (reference sequence). Note on this clone: Its antigen is undetermined.

The run depth of the assay was deep. The protocol was immunoSEQ multiplex PCR, while the TCRdb copy is restricted to in-frame clones and leaves out a portion. The sample carries about 2 million clones, approximately 94% recorded once. Specimen: naive CD8+ T cells sorted from blood. The chain joins TRBV7-9 to TRBJ2-7; no definite D call. This receptor was taken from a man between 18 and 35 years old in good health. This CDR3 reads CASSLSLSEKGYEQYF. CDR3 DNA sequence: TGTGCCAGCAGCTTAAGTTTGTCGGAAAAGGGCTACGAGCAGTACTTC. Combining the CDR3 with reference TRBV7-9 and TRBJ2-7 gives the whole variable domain DTGVSQNPRHKITKRGQNVTFRCDPISEHNRLYWYRQTLGQGPEFLTYFQNEAQLEKSRLLSDRFSAERPKGSFSTLEIQRTEQGDSAMYLCASSLSLSEKGYEQYFGPGTRLTVT.